This passage covers 31 T cell receptor beta chains from one sample sequenced in a study of blood T cell repertoires in COVID-19. TCRdb's table, derived via immunoSEQ multiplex PCR, lists solely in-frame clones and lacks some. The sample lists roughly 330,000 clones, roughly 87% occurring once. The specimen was peripheral blood. Every receptor here comes from a man aged 25 to 45 with COVID-19, enrolled during active disease.

The V call is TRBV4-2, the J call TRBJ2-1; TRBD1 might be the D (5 bases). V was clipped by 1 base and J by 10 bases, with 17 bases between them. This CDR3 is built from 15 residues. From germline, CDR1 is LGHNA and CDR2 YNFKEQ. CDR3 in amino acids: CASSQGGGDPMEQFF. Here the CDR3 DNA reads TGTGCCAGCAGCCAAGGGGGCGGAGATCCCATGGAGCAGTTCTTC.

This chain connects TRBV18 to TRBJ1-1; D is unclear. Looked up from germline, CDR1 is KGHSH and CDR2 is LQKENI. CDR3 length: 15 amino acids. The V end was cut by 3 bases, the J end by 4 bases, with 15 bases between. CDR3 sequence (DNA): TGTGCCAGCTCACCCCAGGAGGGAGGCGGCACTGAAGCTTTCTTT. It yields the protein CASSPQEGGGTEAFF.

The chain employs TRBV4-3 and TRBJ2-4, with TRBD2 identical over 9 bases. CDR3 length: 16 amino acids. V dropped 3 bases and J dropped 0; count of bases not matched to a gene: 3. Germline V CDR1 and CDR2: LGHNA, YSLEER. In nucleotides, the CDR3 is TGCGCCAGCAGCCAGTCAGCGGGGGGAGCCAAAAACATTCAGTACTTC. This sequence encodes CASSQSAGGAKNIQYF.

V and J are TRBV4-3 and TRBJ2-1; 11 bases fit TRBD2. The V gene end was trimmed by 0 bases and the J gene end by 4 bases; junction bases not matched to a gene: 5. CDR1 and CDR2 from the germline V gene are LGHNA and YSLEER. This CDR3 spans 17 amino acids. The CDR3 here is CASSQDPTSGAYNEQFF. DNA for the CDR3: TGCGCCAGCAGCCAAGATCCGACTAGCGGGGCTTACAATGAGCAGTTCTTC.

The chain links TRBV7-6 to TRBJ2-5; 7 bases match TRBD1. CDR1 and CDR2 from the germline V gene are SGHVS and FNYEAQ. Trimming cost V 0 bases and J 5 bases; bases outside gene matches: 6. The CDR3 loop spans 15 amino acids. CDR3 in DNA: TGTGCCAGCAGCTTAGCCCATCACAGGGGTGAGACCCAGTACTTC. Translating it yields CASSLAHHRGETQYF.

CDR3 bases: TGCGCCAGCAGCCTGACAGGGGGAACTGAAGCTTTCTTT. Translating gives CASSLTGGTEAFF. This sequence joins TRBV4-3 and TRBJ1-1, with 9 bases that match TRBD1. J lost 5 bases, V lost 4 bases, and 2 bases had no gene match. The CDR3 is 13 residues long. CDR1 is LGHNA and CDR2 is YSLEER in the germline V gene.

The chain carries TRBV4-3 and TRBJ2-1, with TRBD1 matching over 10 bases. The J segment lost 5 bases and the V segment lost 4 bases, leaving 5 bases of the junction unmatched. There are 15 residues in the CDR3. The V gene's germline CDR1 is LGHNA and CDR2 YSLEER. CDR3 sequence: CASSPTGGDHNEQFF. The CDR3 DNA reads TGCGCCAGCAGCCCGACAGGGGGCGACCACAATGAGCAGTTCTTC.

The chain joins TRBV5-4 to TRBJ2-3, with 11 bases matching TRBD2. Germline-derived CDR1 and CDR2 are SGHNT and YYREEE (reference sequence). The CDR3 has 16 residues. J gave up 6 bases and V 2 bases, and 8 bases lay outside the gene matches. CDR3 coding DNA: TGTGCCAGCAGCTTTACGGGACTAGCGGCTAGGGATACGCAGTATTTT. Its protein product is CASSFTGLAARDTQYF.

V usage is TRBV7-3 and J usage is TRBJ1-1; D remains unclear. CDR3 length equals 14 residues. CDR1 is SGHTA and CDR2 is FQGTGA in the germline V gene. Deletions cut 2 bases from V and 1 base from J, with 8 bases between. The CDR3 nucleotides read TGTGCCAGCAGCTTATCGCAGGCGAACACTGAAGCTTTCTTT. Translation: CASSLSQANTEAFF.

The chain carries TRBV27 and TRBJ1-1, with TRBD1 identical over 7 bases. J lost 1 base, V lost 8 bases, and 10 bases had no gene match. Germline V lookup: CDR1 MNHEY, CDR2 SMNVEV (reference sequence). The CDR3 runs to 15 residues. CDR3 DNA sequence: TGTGCCAGCCGCCCAGGGGGGAGCGGGAACACTGAAGCTTTCTTT. Translation: CASRPGGSGNTEAFF.

The chain couples TRBV19 to TRBJ2-1; maybe TRBD1 (6 bases). V gave up 9 bases and J gave up 4 bases, with 19 bases separating them. Germline V gives CDR1 LNHDA, CDR2 SQIVND (reference sequence). The CDR3 sequence is 15 residues long. CDR3 DNA sequence: TGTGCCAGCCGTATACAGGGTGGTAGGTACAATGAGCAGTTCTTC. Protein sequence: CASRIQGGRYNEQFF.

In this sample, this clone turned up many times. This chain links TRBV7-9 with TRBJ2-3, with TRBD1 identical over 7 bases. There are 14 residues in the CDR3. Germline V gene sequence: CDR1 SEHNR, CDR2 FQNEAQ (reference sequence). V gave up 3 bases and J gave up 3 bases; unmatched junction bases: 3. Here the CDR3 reads CASSLGQRTDTQYF. Written as DNA, the CDR3 is TGTGCCAGCAGCTTGGGACAGAGGACAGATACGCAGTATTTT.

J is TRBJ2-2 and V is TRBV27; maybe TRBD1 (5 bases). Trimming left V 6 bases short and J 6 bases short, with 11 bases between. Germline CDR1 is MNHEY and CDR2 is SMNVEV (reference sequence). The CDR3 has 13 amino acids. The CDR3 region has the DNA TGTGCCAGCAGCCAGGGTTATCCCGGGGAGCTGTTTTTT. It codes for CASSQGYPGELFF.

The chain carries TRBV28 and TRBJ1-2, with a weak D call TRBD1 (5 bases). The CDR3 covers 15 residues. The ends were cut back, 8 bases at V and 3 bases at J, with 19 bases in the middle. Germline CDR1 reads MDHEN; CDR2 reads SYDVKM. CDR3 loop: CASRTSSWGDYGYTF. The CDR3 nucleotides are TGTGCCAGCCGTACATCCAGCTGGGGGGACTATGGCTACACCTTC.

Notes on this clone: The identical CDR3 is also encoded by other nucleotide sequences in the sample. The J gene is TRBJ2-1, the V gene TRBV12-3 or TRBV12-4; TRBD1 might be the D (5 bases). V gave up 5 bases and J gave up 6 bases, with 11 bases separating them. CDR3 length: 13 amino acids. CDR3 protein: CASSLRQGNEQFF. CDR3 bases: TGTGCCAGCAGTCTCAGGCAGGGCAATGAGCAGTTCTTC.

This sequence joins TRBV27 and TRBJ1-1; D not resolved. The CDR3 is 14 amino acids. V was trimmed by 5 bases and J by 8 bases, leaving 18 bases between them. Germline lookup yields CDR1 MNHEY and CDR2 SMNVEV (reference sequence). CDR3 amino acids: CASSNTRGKGEAFF. The CDR3 DNA sequence: TGTGCCAGCAGTAACACCCGGGGTAAAGGCGAAGCTTTCTTT.

The chain recombines TRBV6-2 or TRBV6-3 with TRBJ1-5; D possibly corresponds to TRBD1 (5 bases). The V gene lost 5 bases and the J gene lost 0 bases, with 11 bases spanning the gap. Germline assignment: CDR1 MNHEY and CDR2 SVGEGT. CDR3 length: 15 amino acids. CDR3 in amino acids: CASSRRQNSNQPQHF. Written as DNA, the CDR3 is TGTGCCAGCAGTAGGAGACAGAATAGCAATCAGCCCCAGCATTTT.

This clone was found once. This sequence joins TRBV10-3 and TRBJ1-2, with 9 nucleotides matching TRBD1. The CDR3 loop spans 14 amino acids. Germline CDR1 ENHRY, CDR2 SYGVKD. Trimming removed 5 bases from V and 3 bases from J; junction bases left unmatched: 4. The CDR3 DNA reads as TGTGCCATCAGTTCTAGGACAGGGGACTATGGCTACACCTTC. Its protein product is CAISSRTGDYGYTF.

This clone was recorded many times. This chain links TRBV5-1 with TRBJ2-1; the match to TRBD1 covers 8 bases. The CDR3 is made up of 16 amino acids. Germline CDR1 and CDR2: SGHRS and YFSETQ. V lost 4 bases, J lost 1 base, and 7 bases stayed unmatched. The CDR3 protein is CASSPGTGPSYNEQFF. CDR3 in DNA: TGCGCCAGCAGCCCTGGGACAGGTCCTTCCTACAATGAGCAGTTCTTC.

This rearrangement joins TRBV6-2 or TRBV6-3 to TRBJ1-1, with D uncertain. The CDR3 covers 14 residues. Trimming removed 6 bases from V and 3 bases from J, with 14 bases in between. Germline CDR1 MNHEY, CDR2 SVGEGT. The CDR3 region has the DNA TGTGCCAGCAGCAGCGGGTGGTCGGACACTGAAGCTTTCTTT. Amino acid sequence: CASSSGWSDTEAFF.

V and J are TRBV9 and TRBJ1-4; TRBD1 matches at 7 bases. Losses at the gene ends were 3 bases for V and 0 bases for J; bases not matched to a gene: 5. The CDR3 spans 16 residues. Germline V CDR1 and CDR2: SGDLS, YYNGEE. The CDR3 DNA reads as TGTGCCAGCAGCGCCCGACAGGGCTCAACTAATGAAAAACTGTTTTTT. It yields the protein CASSARQGSTNEKLFF.

The chain couples TRBV4-2 to TRBJ2-2, with D possibly TRBD2 on 5 matching bases. The V gene's germline CDR1 is LGHNA and CDR2 YNFKEQ. V dropped 0 bases and J dropped 0 bases, with 14 bases sitting between them. The CDR3 is 18 amino acids. The CDR3 nucleotides are TGTGCCAGCAGCCAAGATCGGGCTAGCCTCGCGAACACCGGGGAGCTGTTTTTT. It translates to CASSQDRASLANTGELFF.

In nucleotides, the CDR3 is TGTGCCAGCAGCGTATCCCCCGTGGGCCTTTATGGAGGTGAGCAGTTCTTC. This translates into CASSVSPVGLYGGEQFF. The V call is TRBV9, the J call TRBJ2-1, with D possibly being TRBD2 (5 bases). The germline V gene encodes CDR1 SGDLS and CDR2 YYNGEE. The V gene lost 1 base and the J gene lost 9 bases, with 23 bases spanning the gap. The CDR3 sequence is 17 residues long. Full variable domain (outside the CDR3, taken from reference TRBV9 and TRBJ2-1): DSGVTQTPKHLITATGQRVTLRCSPRSGDLSVYWYQQSLDQGLQFLIQYYNGEERAKGNILERFSAQQFPDLHSELNLSSLELGDSALYFCASSVSPVGLYGGEQFFGPGTRLTVL.

The chain is built from TRBV18 and TRBJ2-7; weak D call: TRBD1 (6 bases). The V gene's germline CDR1 is KGHSH and CDR2 LQKENI. V lost 3 bases and J 2 bases, leaving 14 bases between the germline ends. This CDR3 has 15 residues. CDR3 in DNA: TGTGCCAGCTCACCCCAGGGGCCGGGGACCTACGAGCAGTACTTC. Translation gives CASSPQGPGTYEQYF.

The chain is built from TRBV7-2 and TRBJ1-1; 7 nucleotides agree with TRBD1. Trimming removed 5 bases from V and 0 bases from J; junction bases left unmatched: 9. The CDR3 runs 16 residues. Germline CDR1 SGHTA, CDR2 FQGNSA. The chain's CDR3 is CASSALHTGVNTEAFF. The DNA for the CDR3 is TGTGCCAGCAGCGCTCTACATACAGGGGTGAACACTGAAGCTTTCTTT.

This chain links TRBV6-2 or TRBV6-3 with TRBJ2-1; tentative D call: TRBD2 (5 bases). Per germline, CDR1 MNHEY and CDR2 SVGEGT. Trimming pared 0 bases from V and 4 bases from J, leaving 7 bases between. This CDR3 has 14 residues. The CDR3 coding sequence is TGTGCCAGCAGTTACTCTAGCGCGTACAATGAGCAGTTCTTC. It encodes CASSYSSAYNEQFF.

V is TRBV7-9 and J is TRBJ1-6; 9 bases line up with TRBD1. The CDR3 extends over 18 amino acids. The trim removed 0 bases at V and 7 bases at J, leaving 10 bases unmatched. CDR1 and CDR2 from the germline V gene are SEHNR and FQNEAQ (reference sequence). The CDR3 region has the DNA TGTGCCAGCAGCTTAGCTTGGGACAGGGAAGGACGGAATTCACCCCTCCACTTT. Amino acids: CASSLAWDREGRNSPLHF.

The rearrangement links TRBV6-5 to TRBJ1-2; D is possibly TRBD1 (5 bases). V was clipped by 9 bases and J by 8 bases, with 19 bases between them. Germline loops: CDR1 MNHEY, CDR2 SVGAGI. CDR3 length: 13 amino acids. The CDR3 region has the DNA TGTGCCAGTCAGAATTCCGGGACTGAGGGCTACACCTTC. This translates into CASQNSGTEGYTF.

The chain carries TRBV25-1 and TRBJ2-5, with 7 bases matching TRBD1. Trimming took 2 bases from V and 9 from J; bases not matched to a gene: 15. This CDR3 is 16 amino acids long. CDR1 and CDR2 from the germline V gene are MGHDK and SYGVNS. The CDR3 is CASSEGTVLDPYPQYF. The CDR3 DNA sequence: TGTGCCAGCAGTGAAGGGACAGTCCTCGACCCATATCCCCAGTACTTC. Using reference TRBV25-1 and TRBJ2-5 for the parts outside the CDR3, the full variable domain is EADIYQTPRYLVIGTGKKITLECSQTMGHDKMYWYQQDPGMELHLIHYSYGVNSTEKGDLSSESTVSRIRTEHFPLTLESARPSHTSQYLCASSEGTVLDPYPQYFGPGTRLLVL.

The chain has TRBV5-1 and TRBJ1-4; D gene unclear. Trimming stripped 5 bases from V and 4 bases from J, with 9 bases between. This CDR3 contains 13 residues. Germline CDR1 is SGHRS and CDR2 is YFSETQ. The CDR3 spells CASRRAVNEKLFF. CDR3 DNA sequence: TGCGCCAGCAGGCGGGCCGTTAATGAAAAACTGTTTTTT.

This CDR3 is CASSYSRTGRQETQYF. Here the CDR3 DNA reads TGTGCCAGCAGTTACTCGAGGACAGGGCGCCAAGAGACCCAGTACTTC. The V and J genes are TRBV6-5 and TRBJ2-5; 8 bases line up with TRBD1. Germline-derived CDR1 and CDR2 are MNHEY and SVGAGI. The J segment lost 1 base and the V segment lost 0 bases, leaving 4 bases of the junction unmatched. The CDR3 contains 16 residues.